The rows below give T cell receptor beta chains drawn from one sample of a study of shared clonotypes between healthy human individuals. The assay was immunoSEQ multiplex PCR, and TCRdb's table has in-frame clones only and misses some. The sample shows about 2,500,000 clones, around 94% of them seen only once. Sequencing input: naive CD4+ T cells sorted from blood. All receptors derive from a man aged 18 to 29 in good health. CDR3s include the opening cysteine and the closing phenylalanine or tryptophan. D genes are given only for firm matches. Some rows mark clone size as missing; the rest say once, few, many or name a class of expanded clone.

TRBV5-8	.	TRBJ2-1	.	CASSLVRGAITYNEQFF	TGTGCCAGCAGCTTGGTACGGGGGGCTATAACCTACAATGAGCAGTTCTTC
TRBV11-2	.	TRBJ2-7	.	CASSLGHSSYEQYF	TGTGCCAGCAGCTTGGGACACAGCTCCTACGAGCAGTACTTC
TRBV7-9	.	TRBJ2-3	.	CASASGDTQYF	TGTGCCAGCGCTTCGGGCGATACGCAGTATTTT
TRBV18	.	TRBJ2-3	.	CASSPPSPINTDTQYF	TGTGCCAGCTCACCACCGAGCCCCATCAACACAGATACGCAGTATTTT
TRBV5-6	TRBD1	TRBJ1-5	.	CASSSTGSSNQPQHF	TGTGCCAGCAGCTCGACAGGGTCTAGCAATCAGCCCCAGCATTTT
TRBV19	TRBD2	TRBJ2-1	.	CASSFHTSGSYNEQFF	TGTGCCAGTAGTTTTCATACTAGCGGCTCCTACAATGAGCAGTTCTTC
TRBV19	TRBD2	TRBJ2-5	.	CASSETSGGRETQYF	TGTGCCAGTAGTGAAACTAGCGGGGGCCGGGAGACCCAGTACTTC
TRBV12-5	.	TRBJ2-1	.	CASGLVRKDRYNEQFF	TGTGCTAGTGGTTTGGTACGTAAGGATAGGTACAATGAGCAGTTCTTC
TRBV29-1	.	TRBJ2-5	.	CSVVAGETQYF	TGCAGCGTTGTGGCCGGAGAGACCCAGTACTTC
TRBV7-2	.	TRBJ1-4	.	CASSLDGTPTNEKLFF	TGTGCCAGCAGCTTAGACGGGACTCCAACTAATGAAAAACTGTTTTTT
TRBV5-4	.	TRBJ2-7	.	CASRGYGSYEQYF	TGTGCCAGCAGAGGTTACGGGTCCTACGAGCAGTACTTC
TRBV5-4	.	TRBJ2-1	.	CASSTGTSSYNEQFF	TGTGCCAGCAGCACAGGGACCAGCTCCTACAATGAGCAGTTCTTC
TRBV11-2	TRBD2	TRBJ2-1	.	CASSLARTSNEQFF	TGTGCCAGCAGCTTAGCGCGGACTAGCAATGAGCAGTTCTTC
TRBV7-7	TRBD2	TRBJ2-5	.	CASSLGVAGVGETQYF	TGTGCTAGCAGCTTAGGTGTAGCGGGAGTAGGAGAGACCCAGTACTTC
TRBV2	.	TRBJ2-3	.	CASSSDSATDTQYF	TGTGCCAGCAGTTCGGACAGCGCAACAGATACGCAGTATTTT
TRBV18	TRBD2	TRBJ2-1	.	CASSPRPSGTLLVGQFF	TGTGCCAGCTCACCAAGGCCTAGCGGAACCCTATTAGTTGGGCAGTTCTTC
TRBV18	.	TRBJ2-6	.	CASSPQGSGANVLTF	TGTGCCAGCTCACCACAGGGTTCCGGGGCCAACGTCCTGACTTTC
TRBV11-2	.	TRBJ2-7	.	CASSIGRSPYYEQYF	TGTGCCAGCAGCATAGGCCGGTCCCCATACTACGAGCAGTACTTC
TRBV28	.	TRBJ2-5	.	CASSFRRRRETQYF	TGTGCCAGCAGTTTCAGGAGGCGACGGGAGACCCAGTACTTC
TRBV7-9	.	TRBJ1-2	.	CASSRRASAHGYTF	TGTGCCAGCAGCCGTAGGGCATCCGCTCATGGCTACACCTTC
TRBV6-5	.	TRBJ1-6	.	CASSSNNSPLHF	TGTGCCAGCTCGTCGAATAATTCACCCCTCCACTTT
TRBV5-1	.	TRBJ1-4	.	CASSQELGNEKLFF	TGCGCCAGCAGCCAGGAGCTGGGTAATGAAAAACTGTTTTTT
TRBV5-6	.	TRBJ2-3	.	CASSPSLKGTDTQYF	TGTGCCAGCAGCCCGAGCCTAAAGGGGACAGATACGCAGTATTTT
TRBV11-2	TRBD2	TRBJ2-2	.	CASSKTSGGWTGELFF	TGTGCCAGCAGCAAAACTAGCGGGGGCTGGACCGGGGAGCTGTTTTTT
TRBV2	.	TRBJ2-1	.	CASVFDGPSYNEQFF	TGTGCCAGCGTCTTTGATGGTCCTTCCTACAATGAGCAGTTCTTC
TRBV6-6	TRBD1	TRBJ1-5	.	CASSYETGVRQPQHF	TGTGCCAGCAGTTACGAGACAGGGGTGCGCCAGCCCCAGCATTTT
TRBV10-3	TRBD1	TRBJ1-6	.	CATSGQGPYNSPLHF	TGTGCCACGTCCGGACAGGGGCCCTATAATTCACCCCTCCACTTT
TRBV5-1	.	TRBJ2-2	.	CASSPPTGNTGELFF	TGCGCCAGCAGCCCCCCCACAGGGAACACCGGGGAGCTGTTTTTT
TRBV2	.	TRBJ2-7	.	CASRAGTPKYEQYF	TGTGCCAGCAGGGCCGGGACACCGAAATACGAGCAGTACTTC
TRBV28	.	TRBJ2-7	.	CASSLRRLEQYF	TGTGCCAGCAGTCTTAGGCGACTCGAGCAGTACTTC
TRBV29-1	.	TRBJ2-3	.	CSVGRTESTDTQYF	TGCAGCGTTGGGCGGACAGAAAGCACAGATACGCAGTATTTT
TRBV18	TRBD1	TRBJ1-5	.	CASSPTGQGNQPQHF	TGTGCCAGCTCACCCACGGGACAGGGAAATCAGCCCCAGCATTTT
TRBV5-6	.	TRBJ2-3	.	CASSLGQMVTDTQYF	TGTGCCAGCAGCTTAGGACAAATGGTCACAGATACGCAGTATTTT
TRBV28	.	TRBJ2-5	.	CASSRRETQYF	TGTGCCAGCAGCCGGAGAGAGACCCAGTACTTC
TRBV6-5	.	TRBJ1-3	.	CASRAASGNTIYF	TGTGCCAGCCGGGCCGCCTCTGGAAACACCATATATTTT
TRBV4-3	.	TRBJ2-7	.	CASSQEGNFEQYF	TGCGCCAGCAGCCAAGAGGGGAACTTTGAGCAGTACTTC
TRBV6-1	.	TRBJ1-5	once	CASSPDTSNQPQHF	TGTGCCAGCAGTCCCGACACTAGCAATCAGCCCCAGCATTTT
TRBV7-2	.	TRBJ1-1	.	CASSPNGGFFAEAFF	TGTGCCAGCAGCCCGAACGGGGGGTTTTTCGCTGAAGCTTTCTTT
TRBV2	TRBD2	TRBJ2-1	.	CASSYPGTSSNEQFF	TGTGCCAGCAGTTACCCCGGGACTAGCTCCAATGAGCAGTTCTTC
TRBV6-1	.	TRBJ2-3	.	CASRADGIVTDTQYF	TGTGCCAGCCGGGCCGACGGGATAGTCACAGATACGCAGTATTTT
TRBV5-1	.	TRBJ2-4	.	CASSLDSGGDIQYF	TGCGCCAGCAGCTTGGACTCGGGGGGCGACATTCAGTACTTC
TRBV5-4	.	TRBJ1-2	.	CASSFRTVYGYTF	TGTGCCAGCAGCTTCAGGACGGTCTATGGCTACACCTTC
TRBV11-2	TRBD1	TRBJ2-7	.	CASTPIQGVHEQYF	TGTGCCAGCACTCCAATACAGGGGGTCCACGAGCAGTACTTC
TRBV2	.	TRBJ2-7	.	CASGSISYEQYF	TGTGCCAGCGGGTCAATCTCCTACGAGCAGTACTTC
TRBV6-5	.	TRBJ1-5	.	CASSYRLGNQPQHF	TGTGCCAGCAGTTACCGATTGGGGAATCAGCCCCAGCATTTT
TRBV25-1	.	TRBJ1-4	.	CASSDNRISNEKLFF	TGTGCCAGCAGTGACAACAGGATTTCTAATGAAAAACTGTTTTTT
TRBV11-2	TRBD2	TRBJ2-3	.	CASSSTSGSDTQYF	TGTGCCAGCAGCTCGACTAGCGGTTCAGATACGCAGTATTTT
TRBV6-5	.	TRBJ2-5	.	CASTRAETQYF	TGTGCCAGCACGAGGGCGGAGACCCAGTACTTC
TRBV27	.	TRBJ1-1	.	CASSPVEAGLTEAFF	TGTGCCAGCAGCCCCGTCGAGGCCGGGTTGACTGAAGCTTTCTTT
TRBV11-2	TRBD1	TRBJ2-2	.	CASSPLDRGRSGELFF	TGTGCCAGCAGCCCCCTGGACAGGGGACGATCCGGGGAGCTGTTTTTT
TRBV7-2	.	TRBJ2-3	.	CASSLPIDTQYF	TGTGCCAGCAGCTTACCCATAGATACGCAGTATTTT
TRBV5-4	TRBD2	TRBJ2-1	.	CASSSSSGSYNEQFF	TGTGCCAGCAGCTCCTCTAGCGGGAGCTACAATGAGCAGTTCTTC
TRBV2	.	TRBJ1-6	.	CASATVGHAAGSPLHF	TGTGCCAGCGCTACAGTTGGCCACGCCGCGGGTTCACCCCTCCACTTT
TRBV7-2	TRBD2	TRBJ2-5	.	CASSFPGAGVRETQYF	TGTGCCAGCAGCTTCCCGGGAGCGGGAGTAAGGGAGACCCAGTACTTC